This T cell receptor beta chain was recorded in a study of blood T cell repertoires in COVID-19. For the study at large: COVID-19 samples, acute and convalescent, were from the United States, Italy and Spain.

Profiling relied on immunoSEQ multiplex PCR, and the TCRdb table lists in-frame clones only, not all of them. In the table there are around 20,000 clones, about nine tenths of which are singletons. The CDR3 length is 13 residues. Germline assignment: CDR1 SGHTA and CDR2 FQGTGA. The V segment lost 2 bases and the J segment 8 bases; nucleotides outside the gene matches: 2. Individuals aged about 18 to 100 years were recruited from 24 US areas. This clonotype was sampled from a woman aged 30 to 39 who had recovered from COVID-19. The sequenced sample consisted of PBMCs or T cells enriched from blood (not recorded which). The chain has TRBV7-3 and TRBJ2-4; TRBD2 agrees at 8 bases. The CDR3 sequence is CASSLAGGDIQYF. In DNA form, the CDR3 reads TGTGCCAGCAGCTTAGCCGGGGGGGACATTCAGTACTTC.